Shown below are 26 T cell receptor beta chains from a single sample sequenced in a study of blood T cell repertoires in COVID-19. Clones were read by immunoSEQ multiplex PCR, and TCRdb kept only the in-frame ones, dropping some. The sample has 65,000 to 100,000 clones, just over 85% seen once; the top ten hold approximately 5.1%. Sequenced: peripheral blood. These receptors came from a woman of 80 years or more with acute or convalescent COVID-19.

The chain combines TRBV5-1 with TRBJ1-1; the D gene is possibly TRBD1 (5 bases). The CDR3 is 13 amino acids. Trimming removed 5 bases at V and 6 bases at J, with 14 bases between. Germline CDR1 and CDR2: SGHRS and YFSETQ. CDR3 protein: CASSSQVSSEAFF. CDR3 DNA sequence: TGCGCCAGCAGTTCACAGGTATCTTCTGAAGCTTTCTTT.

The V and J genes are TRBV12-3 or TRBV12-4 and TRBJ2-7, with D possibly being TRBD1 (6 bases). Trimming took off 6 bases at V and 5 bases at J, with 14 bases between the two ends. The CDR3 loop spans 13 amino acids. The CDR3 is CASSLLQGNEQYF. The CDR3 DNA sequence: TGTGCCAGCAGCCTCTTACAGGGTAACGAGCAGTACTTC.

This chain links TRBV11-3 with TRBJ2-2; perhaps TRBD1 as D (5 bases). CDR1 is SGHNT, CDR2 YENEEA, per germline. The CDR3 sequence is 15 residues long. Trimming removed 1 base at V and 3 bases at J, with 9 bases between. CDR3 amino acids: CASSLVGADTGELFF. The CDR3, as DNA: TGTGCCAGCAGCTTAGTTGGGGCTGACACCGGGGAGCTGTTTTTT.

V is TRBV5-1 and J is TRBJ2-4; D unclear. Germline V gives CDR1 SGHRS, CDR2 YFSETQ. Deletions cut 2 bases from V and 1 base from J, with 13 bases between. The CDR3 spans 16 residues. The CDR3 reads CASSFDRLGAKNIQYF. The CDR3 region has the DNA TGCGCCAGCAGCTTTGACCGACTTGGGGCCAAAAACATTCAGTACTTC. Complete variable domain (other parts from reference TRBV5-1 and TRBJ2-4): KAGVTQTPRYLIKTRGQQVTLSCSPISGHRSVSWYQQTPGQGLQFLFEYFSETQRNKGNFPGRFSGRQFSNSRSEMNVSTLELGDSALYLCASSFDRLGAKNIQYFGAGTRLSVL.

This sequence joins TRBV7-2 and TRBJ1-5; 10 bases map to TRBD1. Germline CDR1 and CDR2: SGHTA and FQGNSA. This CDR3 has 16 amino acids. V dropped 4 bases and J dropped 7; count of bases not matched to a gene: 10. The CDR3 loop is CASSSSGTGARQPQHF. CDR3 nucleotides: TGTGCCAGCAGCTCATCCGGGACAGGGGCGCGCCAGCCCCAGCATTTT.

This chain's CDR3 is CASSLGTGKNTEAFF. CDR3 DNA sequence: TGTGCCAGCTCACTTGGGACAGGGAAGAACACTGAAGCTTTCTTT. This chain links TRBV18 with TRBJ1-1; TRBD1 matches 9 bases. This CDR3 region has 15 residues. V shed 4 bases and J 1 base; nucleotides not matched to a gene: 4. CDR1 is KGHSH, CDR2 LQKENI, per germline.

The genes are TRBV30 and TRBJ1-5; D may be TRBD1 (6 bases). The germline V gene encodes CDR1 GTSNPN and CDR2 SVGIG (reference sequence). Trimming took 5 bases from V and 5 from J, leaving 16 bases between them. CDR3 length: 14 amino acids. The CDR3 loop reads CAWAGGRGDQPQHF. The CDR3 DNA is TGTGCCTGGGCCGGCGGCAGGGGAGATCAGCCCCAGCATTTT.

V and J are TRBV19 and TRBJ1-5; the D is unclear. The germline V and J ends were trimmed by 6 bases and 0 bases, with 21 bases remaining between them. The CDR3 runs 18 residues. Germline V gene data show CDR1 as LNHDA and CDR2 as SQIVND (reference sequence). The CDR3 bases are TGTGCCAGTAGCATACGTCAAATCAGCGTAACTAGCAATCAGCCCCAGCATTTT. Protein: CASSIRQISVTSNQPQHF.

CDR3 region: CASSLIADTEAFF. The CDR3 nucleotides read TGCGCCAGCAGCCTCATAGCGGACACTGAAGCTTTCTTT. The rearrangement uses TRBV5-1 and TRBJ1-1; D uncertain. The CDR3 totals 13 residues. Germline-derived CDR1 and CDR2 are SGHRS and YFSETQ. V lost 4 bases and J 3 bases, leaving 10 bases between the germline ends.

The chain recombines TRBV11-2 with TRBJ1-3, with a possible D match to TRBD1 (5 bases). Per the germline V gene, CDR1 is SGHAT and CDR2 is FQNNGV. The length of the CDR3 is 18 residues. The germline V and J ends were trimmed by 3 bases and 2 bases, with 20 bases remaining between them. CDR3 sequence (DNA): TGTGCCAGCAGCTTCTCCTCAGTTGGGGGGGGAACTGGAAACACCATATATTTT. Protein: CASSFSSVGGGTGNTIYF.

The chain is built from TRBV7-9 and TRBJ2-2; TRBD1 matches 10 bases. The J call may not be correct, given that the DNA end is closer to TRBJ1-3. Germline CDR1 and CDR2: SEHNR and FQNEAQ (reference sequence). The CDR3 extends over 17 amino acids. CDR3 loop: CASSPSAGQGFGNTIYF. Here the CDR3 DNA reads TGTGCCAGCAGCCCTAGTGCGGGACAGGGGTTTGGAAACACCATATATTTT.

V usage is TRBV29-1 and J usage is TRBJ2-6; 10 bases line up with TRBD1. The length of the CDR3 is 16 residues. The V and J ends lost 6 bases and 1 base, in that order; junction bases with no gene match: 6. The germline V gene has CDR1 SQVTM and CDR2 ANQGSEA. This chain's CDR3 is CSVRGDRGSGANVLTF. The CDR3, as DNA: TGCAGCGTCAGGGGGGACAGGGGATCTGGGGCCAACGTCCTGACTTTC. The full variable domain, in which reference TRBV29-1 and TRBJ2-6 provide the parts outside the CDR3, is SAVISQKPSRDICQRGTSLTIQCQVDSQVTMMFWYRQQPGQSLTLIATANQGSEATYESGFVIDKFPISRPNLTFSTLTVSNMSPEDSSIYLCSVRGDRGSGANVLTFGAGSRLTVL.

In nucleotides, the CDR3 is TGTGCCAGCAGCTTCGGACGGACAAAAGAGACCCAGTACTTC. Protein product: CASSFGRTKETQYF. The gene calls are TRBV11-2 and TRBJ2-5; D is perhaps TRBD1 (5 bases). The CDR3 contains 14 residues. Trimming took off 3 bases at V and 3 bases at J, with 11 bases between the two ends. Germline V gene lookup returns CDR1 SGHAT and CDR2 FQNNGV. Filled out from reference TRBV11-2 and TRBJ2-5, the complete variable domain reads EAGVAQSPRYKIIEKRQSVAFWCNPISGHATLYWYQQILGQGPKLLIQFQNNGVVDDSQLPKDRFSAERLKGVDSTLKIQPAKLEDSAVYLCASSFGRTKETQYFGPGTRLLVL.

V and J are TRBV19 and TRBJ1-6; D is undetermined. The CDR3 length is 16 residues. V was shortened by 4 bases and J by 0 bases, with 10 bases between the two germline ends. Germline loops: CDR1 LNHDA, CDR2 SQIVND (reference sequence). Here the CDR3 DNA reads TGTGCCAGTAGTAACGTGAAGAGCTCCTATAATTCACCCCTCCACTTT. Its translation: CASSNVKSSYNSPLHF.

This chain joins TRBV9 and TRBJ2-7; 11 nucleotides line up with TRBD2. CDR1 and CDR2 (germline): SGDLS, YYNGEE. The CDR3 is 16 amino acids. Losses at the gene ends were 2 bases for V and 4 bases for J; bases not matched to a gene: 8. CDR3 nucleotides: TGTGCCAGCAGCGTGGGGCCACTAGCGGGGGTGTACGAGCAGTACTTC. Translating it yields CASSVGPLAGVYEQYF.

V is TRBV4-1 and J is TRBJ1-4; no clear D. The CDR3 has 15 amino acids. Germline V gives CDR1 MGHRA, CDR2 YSYEKL. With 1 base removed from V and 0 bases from J, the gap between germline ends came to 6 bases. This CDR3 reads CASSQATTTNEKLFF. The CDR3 DNA follows: TGCGCCAGCAGCCAAGCGACAACAACTAATGAAAAACTGTTTTTT.

The genes are TRBV6-5 and TRBJ1-4, with a tentative D call TRBD1 (5 bases). Per germline, CDR1 MNHEY and CDR2 SVGAGI. With 0 bases removed from V and 11 bases from J, the gap between germline ends came to 10 bases. The CDR3 extends over 13 amino acids. The CDR3: CASSYSTGGKLFF. The CDR3 nucleotides are TGTGCCAGCAGTTACTCGACTGGGGGGAAACTGTTTTTT.

V is TRBV19 and J is TRBJ2-1, with D tentatively TRBD2 (6 bases). Between the trimmed V and J ends, which lost 4 bases and 4 bases, there was a span of 14 bases. The CDR3 covers 15 residues. In germline, CDR1 is LNHDA, CDR2 SQIVND (reference sequence). CDR3 sequence (DNA): TGTGCCAGTAGTAAAAGCCAGGGAGGTTACAATGAGCAGTTCTTC. Amino acids: CASSKSQGGYNEQFF.

The V and J genes are TRBV10-3 and TRBJ1-3, with 8 bases lining up with TRBD1. The CDR3 covers 14 residues. From germline, CDR1 is ENHRY and CDR2 SYGVKD. V lost 10 bases and J lost 6; bases outside the gene matches: 11. CDR3 DNA sequence: TGTGCCACCAAACCGGACAGGGTCGCAAACACCATATATTTT. It is translated as CATKPDRVANTIYF.

The chain recombines TRBV20-1 with TRBJ2-4; TRBD2 might be the D (5 bases). The V and J ends lost 3 bases and 8 bases respectively, with 8 bases between them. CDR3 length equals 11 residues. The germline gives CDR1 DFQATT, CDR2 SNEGSKA (reference sequence). Here the CDR3 reads CSARERDIQYF. CDR3 DNA sequence: TGCAGTGCTAGGGAGAGGGACATTCAGTACTTC.

The genes are TRBV12-3 or TRBV12-4 and TRBJ2-2; D uncertain. V lost 3 bases and J lost 7, with 9 bases in between. The CDR3 loop spans 13 amino acids. CDR3 sequence (DNA): TGTGCCAGCAGTTTCTATAGCCTCGGGGAGCTGTTTTTT. This translates into CASSFYSLGELFF.

The rearrangement joins TRBV29-1 to TRBJ2-7; 8 bases are a match to TRBD2. Germline V gene lookup returns CDR1 SQVTM and CDR2 ANQGSEA. This CDR3 is 14 amino acids long. Trimming cost V 7 bases and J 5 bases; bases outside gene matches: 13. DNA of the CDR3: TGCAGCGCCCGAATCGGCGGGAGGAACCACGAGCAGTACTTC. It codes for CSARIGGRNHEQYF.

The chain employs TRBV19 and TRBJ2-7; 8 nucleotides match TRBD1. With 5 bases clipped from V and 3 bases from J, the junction kept 3 bases outside the gene matches. Germline assignment: CDR1 LNHDA and CDR2 SQIVND (reference sequence). This CDR3 has 13 residues. CDR3 in amino acids: CASSVGQGYEQYF. CDR3 DNA sequence: TGTGCCAGTAGTGTAGGACAGGGCTACGAGCAGTACTTC.

The rearrangement links TRBV19 to TRBJ2-2; 7 bases line up with TRBD2. Germline V lookup: CDR1 LNHDA, CDR2 SQIVND (reference sequence). CDR3 length equals 15 residues. The V segment lost 4 bases and the J segment 5 bases; nucleotides outside the gene matches: 7. The chain's CDR3 is CASSRPGLKTGELFF. The DNA of the CDR3 is TGTGCCAGTAGTAGGCCGGGACTAAAGACCGGGGAGCTGTTTTTT.

The chain recombines TRBV6-2 or TRBV6-3 with TRBJ2-7, with D possibly being TRBD1 (6 bases). CDR3 length: 15 residues. Trimming took 2 bases from V and 2 from J, leaving 13 bases between them. CDR1 is MNHEY and CDR2 is SVGEGT in the germline V gene. Here the CDR3 reads CASSYPGELTYEQYF. The CDR3 DNA is TGTGCCAGCAGTTACCCAGGGGAACTAACCTACGAGCAGTACTTC.

This clone was observed a handful of times. The chain employs TRBV19 and TRBJ2-7; 8 bases align to TRBD1. Germline lookup yields CDR1 LNHDA and CDR2 SQIVND (reference sequence). Unmatched junction bases numbered 5, after V lost 10 bases and J lost 3 bases. This CDR3 region has 12 residues. The CDR3 DNA follows: TGTGCCACTCAGGGGGCCCTCTACGAGCAGTACTTC. Its translation is CATQGALYEQYF.